This paragraph covers one T cell receptor (beta chain) sequence. The data originate from a study of technical replicates of blood from a handful of donors. Data came from immunoSEQ multiplex PCR; TCRdb stores just in-frame clones and leaves some out. The table records about 49,000 clones, around nine tenths of them present only once. The germline V gene encodes CDR1 MNHNS and CDR2 SASEGT. This CDR3 is 14 amino acids long. J gave up 6 bases and V 6 bases, and 11 bases lay outside the gene matches. This TCR derives from a human donor in good health. Some clones in this sample may be carry-over from other donors' samples. The source material was PBMCs. The V call is TRBV6-1, the J call TRBJ2-7; 7 nucleotides agree with TRBD1. CDR3 DNA sequence: TGTGCCAGCAGGGAGGACAGGTTTATTCCCGAGCAGTACTTC. It codes for CASREDRFIPEQYF.